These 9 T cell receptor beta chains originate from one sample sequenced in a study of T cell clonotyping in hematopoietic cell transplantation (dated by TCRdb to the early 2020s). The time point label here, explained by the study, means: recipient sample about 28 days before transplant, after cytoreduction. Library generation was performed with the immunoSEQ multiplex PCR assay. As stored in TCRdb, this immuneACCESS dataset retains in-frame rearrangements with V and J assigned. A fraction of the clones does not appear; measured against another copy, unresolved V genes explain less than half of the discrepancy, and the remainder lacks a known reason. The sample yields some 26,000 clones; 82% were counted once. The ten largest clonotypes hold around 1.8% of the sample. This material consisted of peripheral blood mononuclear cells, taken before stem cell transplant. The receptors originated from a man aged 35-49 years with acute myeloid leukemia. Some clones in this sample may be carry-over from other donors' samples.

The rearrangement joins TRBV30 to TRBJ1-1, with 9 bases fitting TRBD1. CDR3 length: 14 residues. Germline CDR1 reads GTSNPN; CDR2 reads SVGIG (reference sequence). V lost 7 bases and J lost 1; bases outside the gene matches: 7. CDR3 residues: CASDRGQGNTEAFF. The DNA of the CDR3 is TGTGCCTCCGATCGGGGACAGGGGAACACTGAAGCTTTCTTT.

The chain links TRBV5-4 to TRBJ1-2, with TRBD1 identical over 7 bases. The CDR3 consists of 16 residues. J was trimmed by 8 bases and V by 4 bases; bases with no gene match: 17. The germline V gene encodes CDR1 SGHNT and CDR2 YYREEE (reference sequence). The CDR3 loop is CASSPRGGGAAGGYTF. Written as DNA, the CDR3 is TGTGCCAGCAGCCCGAGAGGAGGGGGCGCTGCGGGAGGCTACACCTTC.

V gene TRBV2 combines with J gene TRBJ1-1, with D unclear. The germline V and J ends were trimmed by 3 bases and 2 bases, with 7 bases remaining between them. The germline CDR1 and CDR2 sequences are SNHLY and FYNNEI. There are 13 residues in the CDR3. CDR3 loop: CASSERRNTEAFF. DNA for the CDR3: TGTGCCAGCAGTGAGCGAAGAAACACTGAAGCTTTCTTT.

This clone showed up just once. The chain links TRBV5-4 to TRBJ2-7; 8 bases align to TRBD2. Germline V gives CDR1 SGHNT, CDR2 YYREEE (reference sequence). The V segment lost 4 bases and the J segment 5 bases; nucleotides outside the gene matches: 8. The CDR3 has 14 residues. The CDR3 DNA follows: TGTGCCAGCAGCGGGGGACTAGGAGGGGACGAGCAGTACTTC. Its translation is CASSGGLGGDEQYF. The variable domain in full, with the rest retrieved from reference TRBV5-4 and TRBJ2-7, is ETGVTQSPTHLIKTRGQQVTLRCSSQSGHNTVSWYQQALGQGPQFIFQYYREEENGRGNFPPRFSGLQFPNYSSELNVNALELDDSALYLCASSGGLGGDEQYFGPGTRLTVT.

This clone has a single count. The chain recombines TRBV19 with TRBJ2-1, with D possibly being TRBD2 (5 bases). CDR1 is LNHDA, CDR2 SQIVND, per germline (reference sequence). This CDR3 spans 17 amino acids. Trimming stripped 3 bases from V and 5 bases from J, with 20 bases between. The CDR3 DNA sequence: TGTGCCAGTAGTATCGCCCTAGGGAGAGAGTTCCACAATGAGCAGTTCTTC. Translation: CASSIALGREFHNEQFF.

The CDR3 region is CASRALAGTDTQYF. The CDR3 nucleotides are TGCGCCAGCAGAGCCCTAGCGGGCACAGATACGCAGTATTTT. The chain carries TRBV5-1 and TRBJ2-3; the match to TRBD2 covers 7 bases. The trim removed 5 bases at V and 1 base at J, leaving 4 bases unmatched. The CDR3 extends over 14 amino acids. The germline V gene encodes CDR1 SGHRS and CDR2 YFSETQ. Variable domain in full (rest from reference TRBV5-1 and TRBJ2-3): KAGVTQTPRYLIKTRGQQVTLSCSPISGHRSVSWYQQTPGQGLQFLFEYFSETQRNKGNFPGRFSGRQFSNSRSEMNVSTLELGDSALYLCASRALAGTDTQYFGPGTRLTVL.

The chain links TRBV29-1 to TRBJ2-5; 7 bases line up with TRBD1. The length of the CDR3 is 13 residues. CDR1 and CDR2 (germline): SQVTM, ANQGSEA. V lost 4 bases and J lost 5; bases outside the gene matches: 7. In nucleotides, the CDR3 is TGCAGCGTTGGAAACAGGGGTGGGGAGACCCAGTACTTC. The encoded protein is CSVGNRGGETQYF.

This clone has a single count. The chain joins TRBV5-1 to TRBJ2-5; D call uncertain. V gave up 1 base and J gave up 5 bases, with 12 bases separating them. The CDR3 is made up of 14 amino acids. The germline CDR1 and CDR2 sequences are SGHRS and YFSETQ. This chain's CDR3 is CASSLLAEGETQYF. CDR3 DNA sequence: TGCGCCAGCAGCTTGTTGGCAGAAGGGGAGACCCAGTACTTC.

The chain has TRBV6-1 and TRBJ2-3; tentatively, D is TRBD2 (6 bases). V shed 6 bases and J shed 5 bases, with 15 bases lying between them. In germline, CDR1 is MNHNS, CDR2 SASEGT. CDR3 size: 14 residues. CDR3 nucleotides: TGTGCCAGCAGACTGTCTGGTAGCGGAGATACGCAGTATTTT. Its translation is CASRLSGSGDTQYF.